Below, one T cell receptor (beta chain) is given with its context. From the 5' RACE reads, TCRdb called clonotypes with MiXCR, one entry per CDR3 protein. The sample lists 400,000 to 500,000 distinct CDR3 sequences; around 18% were seen once. This sample stems from a study of identical twins. CDR1 and CDR2 (germline): MNHEY, SVGEGT. The ends were cut back, 10 bases at V and 6 bases at J, with 12 bases in the middle. The CDR3 is 11 amino acids. The TCR sequence derives from a man aged 50 or older in good health. Specimen: naive T cells sorted from blood. The V gene is TRBV6-2 or TRBV6-3, the J gene TRBJ2-5, with D possibly being TRBD1 (5 bases). The CDR3 sequence: CANNPGKTQYF. CDR3 bases: TGTGCCAATAATCCAGGGAAGACCCAGTACTTC.